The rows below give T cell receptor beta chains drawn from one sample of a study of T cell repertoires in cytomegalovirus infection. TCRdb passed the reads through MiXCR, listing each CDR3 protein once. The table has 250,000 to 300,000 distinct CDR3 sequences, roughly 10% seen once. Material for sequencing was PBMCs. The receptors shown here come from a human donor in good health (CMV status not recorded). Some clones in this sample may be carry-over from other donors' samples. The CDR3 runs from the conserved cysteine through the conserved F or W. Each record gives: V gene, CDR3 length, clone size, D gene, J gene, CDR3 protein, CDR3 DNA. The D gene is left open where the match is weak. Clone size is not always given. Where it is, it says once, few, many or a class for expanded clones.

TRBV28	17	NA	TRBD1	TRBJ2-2	CASRNTGGARNAGELFF	TGTGCCAGCAGGAACACAGGGGGCGCCAGAAACGCCGGGGAGCTGTTTTTT
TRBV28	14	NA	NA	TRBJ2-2	CASSFSGIVGELFF	TGTGCCAGCAGTTTCTCAGGGATTGTCGGGGAGCTGTTTTTT
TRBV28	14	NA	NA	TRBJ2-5	CASSLSGIEETQYF	TGTGCCAGCAGCCTTAGCGGAATCGAGGAGACCCAGTACTTC
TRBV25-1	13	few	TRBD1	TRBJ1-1	CASTRGTGVEAFF	TGTGCCAGCACGAGGGGGACAGGGGTCGAAGCTTTCTTT
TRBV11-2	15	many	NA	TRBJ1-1	CASTPGLQLNTEAFF	TGTGCCAGCACCCCGGGCCTACAGTTGAACACTGAAGCTTTCTTT
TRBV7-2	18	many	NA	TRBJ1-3	CASSLWGGRASSGNTIYF	TGTGCCAGCAGCTTGTGGGGAGGCAGGGCCTCCTCTGGAAACACCATATATTTT
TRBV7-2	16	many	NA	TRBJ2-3	CASSLNLAPSTDTQYF	TGTGCCAGCAGCCTTAACCTAGCGCCTAGCACAGATACGCAGTATTTT
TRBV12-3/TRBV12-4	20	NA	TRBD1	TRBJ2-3	CASSLIPGTDYSTSTDTQYF	TGTGCCAGCAGTTTAATCCCCGGGACAGACTATTCTACTAGCACAGATACGCAGTATTTT
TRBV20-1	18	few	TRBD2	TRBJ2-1	CSARLSGSIPSSYNEQFF	TGCAGTGCTAGACTGAGCGGGAGTATCCCAAGCTCCTACAATGAGCAGTTCTTC
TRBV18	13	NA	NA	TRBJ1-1	CASSMGTNTEAFF	TGTGCCAGCTCTATGGGGACGAACACTGAAGCTTTCTTT
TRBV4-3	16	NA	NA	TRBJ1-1	CASSQDINTLNTEAFF	TGCGCCAGCAGCCAAGATATTAACACCCTGAACACTGAAGCTTTCTTT
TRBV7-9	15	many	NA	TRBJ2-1	CASSLAGTVYNEQFF	TGTGCCAGCAGCTTGGCCGGGACGGTCTACAATGAGCAGTTCTTC
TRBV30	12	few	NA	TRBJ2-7	CAWTTEGYEQYF	TGTGCCTGGACGACGGAGGGCTACGAGCAGTACTTC
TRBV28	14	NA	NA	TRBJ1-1	CASSKTGYNTEAFF	TGTGCCAGCAGTAAAACAGGTTATAACACTGAAGCTTTCTTT
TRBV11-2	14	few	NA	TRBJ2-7	CASSLSGPTYEQYF	TGTGCCAGCAGCTTATCCGGGCCTACCTACGAGCAGTACTTC
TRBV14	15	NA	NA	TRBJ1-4	CASSQYGGSNEKLFF	TGTGCCAGCAGCCAATATGGAGGCTCTAATGAAAAACTGTTTTTT
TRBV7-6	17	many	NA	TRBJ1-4	CASSLAVTGYSNEKLFF	TGTGCCAGCAGCTTAGCGGTCACAGGGTACTCTAATGAAAAACTGTTTTTT
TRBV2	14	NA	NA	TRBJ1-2	CASSEAGSSYGYTF	TGTGCCAGCAGTGAAGCCGGCAGCTCTTATGGCTACACCTTC
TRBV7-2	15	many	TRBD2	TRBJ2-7	CASSLATSGSYEQYF	TGTGCCAGCAGCTTAGCTACTAGCGGGAGCTACGAGCAGTACTTC
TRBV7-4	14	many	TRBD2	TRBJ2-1	CASSLVLARNEQFF	TGTGCCAGCAGCTTAGTACTAGCGAGGAATGAGCAGTTCTTC
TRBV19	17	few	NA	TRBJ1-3	CASSYETRQFSGNTIYF	TGTGCCAGTAGTTACGAAACCCGACAGTTCTCTGGAAACACCATATATTTT
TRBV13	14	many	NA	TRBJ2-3	CASSSNREGDTQYF	TGTGCCAGCAGCTCCAACAGGGAAGGAGATACGCAGTATTTT
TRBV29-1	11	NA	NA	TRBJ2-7	CSVTSAYEQYF	TGCAGCGTTACTAGTGCCTACGAGCAGTACTTC
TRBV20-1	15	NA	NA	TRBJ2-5	CSAPTPGGRGETQYF	TGCAGTGCCCCCACTCCGGGGGGCCGAGGGGAGACCCAGTACTTC
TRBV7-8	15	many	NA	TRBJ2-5	CASSPPGRGVETQYF	TGTGCCAGCAGCCCCCCCGGGCGGGGAGTGGAGACCCAGTACTTC
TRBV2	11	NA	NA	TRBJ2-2	CASQAGGELFF	TGTGCCAGCCAGGCCGGCGGGGAGCTGTTTTTT
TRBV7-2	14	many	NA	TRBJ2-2	CASSLEPNTGELFF	TGTGCCAGCAGCTTAGAACCAAACACCGGGGAGCTGTTTTTT